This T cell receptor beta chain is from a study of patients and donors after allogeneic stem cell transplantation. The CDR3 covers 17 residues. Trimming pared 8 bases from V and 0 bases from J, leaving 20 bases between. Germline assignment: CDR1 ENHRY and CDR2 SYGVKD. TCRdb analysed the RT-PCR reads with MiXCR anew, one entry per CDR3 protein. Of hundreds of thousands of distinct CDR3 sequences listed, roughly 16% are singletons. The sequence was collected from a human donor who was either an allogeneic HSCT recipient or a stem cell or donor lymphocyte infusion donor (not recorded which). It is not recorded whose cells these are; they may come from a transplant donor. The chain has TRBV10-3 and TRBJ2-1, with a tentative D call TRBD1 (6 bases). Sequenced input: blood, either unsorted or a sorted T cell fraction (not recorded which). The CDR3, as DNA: TGTGCCATCGGGGGCGCTCCCGGTCTCAGCTCCTACAATGAGCAGTTCTTC. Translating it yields CAIGGAPGLSSYNEQFF.